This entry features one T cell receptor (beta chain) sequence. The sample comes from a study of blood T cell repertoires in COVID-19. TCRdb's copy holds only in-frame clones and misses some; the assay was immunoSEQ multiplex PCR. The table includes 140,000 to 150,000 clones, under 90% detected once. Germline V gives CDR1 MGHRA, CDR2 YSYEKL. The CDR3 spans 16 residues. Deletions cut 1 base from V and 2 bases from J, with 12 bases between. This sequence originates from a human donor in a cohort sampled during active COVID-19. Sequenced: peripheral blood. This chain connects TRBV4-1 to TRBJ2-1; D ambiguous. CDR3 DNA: TGCGCCAGCAGCCAAGTTGACTTAATCACCTACAATGAGCAGTTCTTC. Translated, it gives CASSQVDLITYNEQFF.